The 17 T cell receptor beta chains presented below share a single source sample, sequenced in a study of blood T cell repertoires in COVID-19. Sequencing was performed with immunoSEQ multiplex PCR; in TCRdb, only in-frame clones are kept and a portion is missing. The profile covers some 90,000 clones, with roughly 86% appearing a single time and 20% to 30% taken by the ten largest. Sequences were obtained from peripheral blood. All receptors come from a human donor in a cohort sampled during active COVID-19.

The rearrangement uses TRBV19 and TRBJ2-1, with D possibly TRBD2 on 6 matching bases. Germline values: CDR1 LNHDA, CDR2 SQIVND (reference sequence). Trimming left V 5 bases short and J 3 bases short, with 8 bases between. This CDR3 comprises 13 residues. The CDR3 reads CASSSGDYNEQFF. The CDR3, as DNA: TGTGCCAGTAGTTCGGGGGACTACAATGAGCAGTTCTTC.

Details on this clone: This sample also contains other DNA sequences that code for the same CDR3. The rearrangement links TRBV6-1 to TRBJ2-2; perhaps TRBD1 as D (6 bases). The CDR3 covers 16 residues. V was pared by 2 bases and J by 0 bases, with 10 bases between. Germline loops: CDR1 MNHNS, CDR2 SASEGT. This CDR3 is CASSERAGANTGELFF. The CDR3 bases are TGTGCCAGCAGTGAACGGGCAGGGGCGAACACCGGGGAGCTGTTTTTT.

This rearrangement joins TRBV7-8 to TRBJ2-3; D perhaps matches TRBD2 (6 bases). Trimming removed 3 bases at V and 0 bases at J, with 7 bases between. The CDR3 is 14 residues long. Germline values: CDR1 SGHVS, CDR2 FQNEAQ. CDR3 nucleotides: TGTGCCAGCAGCTTGGGACTGAGCACAGATACGCAGTATTTT. Protein sequence: CASSLGLSTDTQYF.

V is TRBV7-9 and J is TRBJ2-3; D is possibly TRBD1 (5 bases). Germline CDR1 and CDR2: SEHNR and FQNEAQ (reference sequence). The CDR3 sequence is 14 residues long. V dropped 4 bases and J dropped 7 bases, with 15 bases sitting between them. The CDR3, as DNA: TGTGCCAGCAGCTGGACATACGAGTCATATACGCAGTATTTT. Translated, it gives CASSWTYESYTQYF.

The gene calls are TRBV7-9 and TRBJ1-4; D remains ambiguous. Germline CDR1 and CDR2: SEHNR and FQNEAQ (reference sequence). This CDR3 has 14 amino acids. V was trimmed by 5 bases and J by 10 bases, leaving 17 bases between them. CDR3 residues: CASSPLREGGKLFF. Here the CDR3 DNA reads TGTGCCAGCAGCCCGCTGAGGGAGGGAGGAAAACTGTTTTTT.

The genes are TRBV19 and TRBJ1-5; 9 bases map to TRBD1. Germline CDR1 and CDR2: LNHDA and SQIVND (reference sequence). The junction had 7 bases not matched to a gene; V was cut back by 6 bases and J by 7 bases. The CDR3 has 14 amino acids. The CDR3, as DNA: TGTGCCAGTAGGGACAGGGGAACGGGGCAGCCCCAGCATTTT. Amino acids: CASRDRGTGQPQHF.

Only a few counts were recorded for this clone. The rearrangement links TRBV7-3 to TRBJ1-5, with D possibly matching TRBD1 (5 bases). CDR3 length: 13 residues. CDR1 is SGHTA, CDR2 FQGTGA, per germline. V lost 6 bases and J lost 5, with 11 bases in between. The CDR3 here is CASSPDTHQPQHF. The CDR3 DNA sequence: TGTGCCAGCAGTCCGGACACTCATCAGCCCCAGCATTTT.

The V gene is TRBV19, the J gene TRBJ1-1; no clear D gene. The V end was cut by 5 bases, the J end by 1 base, with 8 bases between. The germline V gene has CDR1 LNHDA and CDR2 SQIVND (reference sequence). The CDR3 contains 13 residues. In DNA, the CDR3 is TGTGCCAGTAGTCCGACACAGAACACTGAAGCTTTCTTT. Translated: CASSPTQNTEAFF.

A remark on this clone: An end of the junction differs from the germline gene, which may be a read error. The chain is built from TRBV6-5 and TRBJ1-1; 10 nucleotides align to TRBD1. Germline V gene data show CDR1 as MNHEY and CDR2 as SVGAGI. The CDR3 spans 14 residues. The CDR3 bases are TGTGCCAGCAGTTACAATCGGGACAGGGGTTCTTCCATCTTT. Protein sequence: CASSYNRDRGSSIF.

This chain links TRBV7-2 with TRBJ2-3; 15 bases line up with TRBD2. This CDR3 region has 16 residues. Germline loops: CDR1 SGHTA, CDR2 FQGNSA. V shed 5 bases, J shed 5 bases, and the junction held 5 bases outside the gene matches. Here the CDR3 DNA reads TGTGCCAGCAGCGGCGGGACTAGCGGGGGGCTAGATACGCAGTATTTT. Translated, it gives CASSGGTSGGLDTQYF.

This sequence joins TRBV30 and TRBJ1-2; D unresolved. V dropped 2 bases and J dropped 8 bases, with 12 bases sitting between them. The CDR3 totals 12 residues. Germline V lookup: CDR1 GTSNPN, CDR2 SVGIG (reference sequence). CDR3 coding DNA: TGTGCCTGGAGTCTACGGACTTTGGGCTACACCTTC. The encoded protein is CAWSLRTLGYTF. Complete variable domain (other parts from reference TRBV30 and TRBJ1-2): SQTIHQWPATLVQPVGSPLSLECTVEGTSNPNLYWYRQAAGRGLQLLFYSVGIGQISSEVPQNLSASRPQDRQFILSSKKLLLSDSGFYLCAWSLRTLGYTFGSGTRLTVV.

V usage is TRBV30 and J usage is TRBJ2-2; tentative D call: TRBD2 (5 bases). Germline CDR1 is GTSNPN and CDR2 is SVGIG (reference sequence). Trimming stripped 1 base from V and 3 bases from J, with 9 bases between. The CDR3 contains 14 residues. CDR3 in DNA: TGTGCCTGGAGTGCCGCGGGTTACACCGGGGAGCTGTTTTTT. Its translation: CAWSAAGYTGELFF.

This clone was counted a few times. V is TRBV5-6 and J is TRBJ1-2; 12 bases line up with TRBD1. The CDR3 has 18 amino acids. Unmatched junction bases numbered 13, after V lost 3 bases and J lost 4 bases. Germline CDR1 and CDR2: SGHDT and YYEEEE. The CDR3 sequence: CASSWWGGTGGAGYGYTF. CDR3 sequence (DNA): TGTGCCAGCAGCTGGTGGGGCGGGACAGGGGGCGCTGGCTATGGCTACACCTTC.

This chain uses TRBV6-5 with TRBJ1-3; TRBD1 is a possible D gene (6 bases). Germline V CDR1 and CDR2: MNHEY, SVGAGI. With 9 bases removed from V and 2 bases from J, the gap between germline ends came to 11 bases. The CDR3 runs to 13 residues. The CDR3 spells CASKGGAGNTIYF. In DNA form, the CDR3 reads TGTGCCAGTAAGGGGGGGGCTGGAAACACCATATATTTT.

This clone was counted a single time. The V and J genes are TRBV5-6 and TRBJ2-2, with a weak D call TRBD1 (6 bases). The CDR3 covers 15 residues. CDR1 and CDR2 from the germline V gene are SGHDT and YYEEEE. V was cut by 5 bases and J by 1 base, with 12 bases left in between. CDR3 sequence: CASRMTGENTGELFF. The DNA of the CDR3 is TGTGCCAGCAGAATGACAGGAGAGAACACCGGGGAGCTGTTTTTT.

The gene calls are TRBV10-3 and TRBJ2-3; 9 bases align to TRBD1. With V trimmed by 7 bases and J by 2 bases, 4 bases remained unmatched. Germline values: CDR1 ENHRY, CDR2 SYGVKD. The CDR3 extends over 14 amino acids. CDR3 loop: CAIKGQGYTDTQYF. The CDR3 region has the DNA TGTGCCATCAAGGGACAGGGCTACACAGATACGCAGTATTTT.

This clone was seen a few times. The chain couples TRBV10-3 to TRBJ2-3; 12 bases align to TRBD2. The V gene's germline CDR1 is ENHRY and CDR2 SYGVKD. The CDR3 has 16 residues. V was clipped by 4 bases and J by 5 bases; unmatched bases: 7. CDR3 bases: TGTGCCATCAGTGGTGGACTAGCGGGGTTAGGAGATACGCAGTATTTT. Encoded protein: CAISGGLAGLGDTQYF.